Presented here are 31 T cell receptor beta chains from one specimen sequenced in a study of T-cell memory formation after mild COVID-19. TCRdb re-called the 5' RACE reads with MiXCR, one entry per CDR3 protein. The sample lists 150,000 or so distinct CDR3 sequences; 9.5% to 13% were seen once. The sequenced sample consisted of PBMCs or a T cell subset sorted from them (not recorded which). These receptors originate from a man aged 18 to 29 who had mild COVID-19 (a few samples of this study predate the infection). Cell type and time point are not known.

This chain joins TRBV12-3 or TRBV12-4 and TRBJ1-4; D gene uncertain. The germline V and J ends were trimmed by 10 bases and 5 bases, with 8 bases remaining between them. The CDR3 contains 11 residues. CDR3 nucleotide sequence: TGTGCCACCAAAGGGAATGAAAAACTGTTTTTT. It codes for CATKGNEKLFF.

In its sample, this clonotype was seen a few times. The chain carries TRBV11-3 and TRBJ1-2; no reliable D call. Deletions cut 3 bases from V and 3 bases from J, with 8 bases between. In germline, CDR1 is SGHNT, CDR2 YENEEA. CDR3 length: 13 amino acids. CDR3 sequence (DNA): TGTGCCAGCAGCTTTTACGAGTACTATGGCTACACCTTC. Translated, it gives CASSFYEYYGYTF. Drawing the rest from reference TRBV11-3 and TRBJ1-2, the complete variable domain is EAGVVQSPRYKIIEKKQPVAFWCNPISGHNTLYWYLQNLGQGPELLIRYENEEAVDDSQLPKDRFSAERLKGVDSTLKIQPAELGDSAVYLCASSFYEYYGYTFGSGTRLTVV.

Many counts were recorded for this clonotype. V usage is TRBV7-2 and J usage is TRBJ2-4; 10 nucleotides line up with TRBD2. Per germline, CDR1 SGHTA and CDR2 FQGNSA. J lost 8 bases, V lost 2 bases, and 6 bases had no gene match. CDR3 length: 15 residues. CDR3 in amino acids: CASSLPSGGSYIQYF. Here the CDR3 DNA reads TGTGCCAGCAGCTTACCTAGCGGGGGTTCATACATTCAGTACTTC.

This clonotype was counted ten times or more. This chain connects TRBV7-9 to TRBJ1-6; D possibly corresponds to TRBD1 (6 bases). The CDR3 totals 16 residues. Trimming took 6 bases from V and 0 from J, leaving 12 bases between them. Germline CDR1 and CDR2: SEHNR and FQNEAQ (reference sequence). The DNA for the CDR3 is TGTGCCAGCAGACCCCCGGGACACTCCTATAATTCACCCCTCCACTTT. The encoded protein is CASRPPGHSYNSPLHF.

The chain has TRBV4-3 and TRBJ1-6; D perhaps matches TRBD1 (6 bases). CDR1 and CDR2 (germline): LGHNA, YSLEER. The CDR3 length is 17 residues. V gave up 0 bases and J gave up 5 bases, with 14 bases separating them. The CDR3 DNA reads TGCGCCAGCAGCCAAGAAGGCGGAAGGGGGGATAATTCACCCCTCCACTTT. This translates into CASSQEGGRGDNSPLHF.

This clonotype was seen a few times. V and J are TRBV15 and TRBJ1-1; D not resolved. Germline loops: CDR1 LNHNV, CDR2 YYDKDF (reference sequence). The CDR3 covers 15 residues. The ends were cut back, 0 bases at V and 4 bases at J, with 12 bases in the middle. The CDR3 bases are TGTGCCACCAGCAGAGACGGGAATCTGGGCACTGAAGCTTTCTTT. It is translated as CATSRDGNLGTEAFF.

This clonotype came up a few times. The chain combines TRBV3-1 with TRBJ2-1, with 9 bases that match TRBD2. V trimming: 4 bases; J trimming: 3 bases; junction bases outside the gene matches: 7. The CDR3 is made up of 16 amino acids. Per the germline V gene, CDR1 is LGHDT and CDR2 is YNNKEL (reference sequence). The DNA of the CDR3 is TGTGCCAGCAGCCCGGTAGCGGGGGCCGTCTACAATGAGCAGTTCTTC. This gives the protein CASSPVAGAVYNEQFF.

In its sample, this clonotype was seen once. V is TRBV7-9 and J is TRBJ1-1; the D gene is possibly TRBD1 (5 bases). Germline V lookup: CDR1 SEHNR, CDR2 FQNEAQ (reference sequence). The germline V and J ends were trimmed by 7 bases and 6 bases, with 15 bases remaining between them. This CDR3 spans 13 amino acids. CDR3 coding DNA: TGTGCCAGCATCACTTTGCGGGGGGCTGAAGCTTTCTTT. It translates to CASITLRGAEAFF.

This clonotype was found a few times. The chain couples TRBV7-2 to TRBJ2-5, with D uncertain. The ends were cut back, 5 bases at V and 7 bases at J, with 8 bases in the middle. CDR3 length: 11 amino acids. Germline V lookup: CDR1 SGHTA, CDR2 FQGNSA. The CDR3 DNA reads TGTGCCAGCAGCGACGACTTGACCCAGTACTTC. Translated, it gives CASSDDLTQYF.

This chain joins TRBV19 and TRBJ2-3; TRBD1 might be the D (6 bases). There are 17 residues in the CDR3. Looked up from germline, CDR1 is LNHDA and CDR2 is SQIVND (reference sequence). V lost 4 bases, J lost 6 bases, and 23 bases lay in between. CDR3 sequence reads: CASSRPSTGWTGDTQYF. In DNA form, the CDR3 reads TGTGCCAGTAGTAGACCGTCCACAGGGTGGACGGGGGATACGCAGTATTTT.

This clonotype appeared a few times. The J gene is TRBJ2-5, the V gene TRBV20-1; D unresolved. Germline loops: CDR1 DFQATT, CDR2 SNEGSKA (reference sequence). Trimming took off 2 bases at V and 4 bases at J, with 8 bases between the two ends. The CDR3 consists of 12 residues. In nucleotides, the CDR3 is TGCAGTGCTAGATATGTCGGAGAGACCCAGTACTTC. It codes for CSARYVGETQYF.

The J gene is TRBJ2-5, the V gene TRBV7-8, with no clear D. CDR3 length: 14 amino acids. Germline-derived CDR1 and CDR2 are SGHVS and FQNEAQ. V was cut by 1 base and J by 1 base, with 7 bases left in between. The CDR3 spells CASSLGVGQETQYF. The CDR3 nucleotides read TGTGCCAGCAGCTTAGGTGTAGGCCAAGAGACCCAGTACTTC.

V usage is TRBV12-3 or TRBV12-4 and J usage is TRBJ1-4; D gene uncertain. V lost 3 bases and J lost 5, with 7 bases in between. The length of the CDR3 is 13 residues. CDR3 loop: CASSFHGNEKLFF. The CDR3 DNA follows: TGTGCCAGCAGTTTTCATGGGAATGAAAAACTGTTTTTT.

This clonotype has more than one count but fewer than ten. CDR3 protein: CASSLDKRDYGYTF. DNA for the CDR3: TGCGCCAGCAGCTTGGACAAGAGGGACTATGGCTACACCTTC. The V call is TRBV5-1, the J call TRBJ1-2, with D uncertain. Germline-derived CDR1 and CDR2 are SGHRS and YFSETQ. Deletions cut 0 bases from V and 3 bases from J, with 9 bases between. The CDR3 is 14 residues long.

The V and J genes are TRBV7-2 and TRBJ2-3, with 10 bases aligning to TRBD1. The CDR3 has 17 amino acids. V lost 5 bases, J lost 0 bases, and 8 bases stayed unmatched. Germline-derived CDR1 and CDR2 are SGHTA and FQGNSA. The CDR3: CASSPRDRGWSTDTQYF. CDR3 nucleotides: TGTGCCAGCAGCCCCCGGGACAGGGGCTGGAGCACAGATACGCAGTATTTT.

The genes are TRBV24-1 and TRBJ2-3; 7 nucleotides line up with TRBD1. This CDR3 spans 14 amino acids. The ends lost 4 bases at V and 4 bases at J; junction bases unmatched: 4. CDR1 and CDR2 (germline): KGHDR, SFDVKD. CDR3 DNA sequence: TGTGCCACCAGTGAACAGGGGTTCTCAGATACGCAGTATTTT. Encoded protein: CATSEQGFSDTQYF.

This clonotype has only a few counts. V gene TRBV7-8 combines with J gene TRBJ2-7, with D maybe TRBD1 (6 bases). The CDR3 covers 12 residues. Germline lookup yields CDR1 SGHVS and CDR2 FQNEAQ. Trimming stripped 6 bases from V and 5 bases from J, with 11 bases between. CDR3 nucleotide sequence: TGTGCCAGCAGGCAGGGGTTGAACGAGCAGTACGTC. As protein: CASRQGLNEQYV.

The CDR3 nucleotides are TGTGACAGCAGCTTCGGTCCAGGGGGCGAGCAGTACGTC. Translation: CDSSFGPGGEQYV. The chain couples TRBV7-3 to TRBJ2-7; 7 bases fit TRBD1. The CDR3 extends over 13 amino acids. In germline, CDR1 is SGHTA, CDR2 FQGTGA.

The V call is TRBV18, the J call TRBJ2-7, with D perhaps TRBD1 (5 bases). Trimming left V 5 bases short and J 6 bases short, with 11 bases between. Germline V gene sequence: CDR1 KGHSH, CDR2 LQKENI. This CDR3 region has 12 residues. CDR3 protein: CASSSQGGEQYV. The CDR3 nucleotides read TGTGCCAGCTCATCCCAGGGTGGCGAGCAGTACGTC.

A few counts support this clonotype. V usage is TRBV18 and J usage is TRBJ2-3; either TRBD1 or TRBD2 may fit D (5 bases each). V lost 2 bases and J 2 bases, leaving 14 bases between the germline ends. In germline, CDR1 is KGHSH, CDR2 LQKENI. The CDR3 consists of 16 residues. In nucleotides, the CDR3 is TGTGCCAGCTCACCAAGCAGGGTGAGGGCCACAGATACGCAGTATTTT. Translating it yields CASSPSRVRATDTQYF.

This clonotype was seen a few times. The CDR3 spells CAVGAGAVGELFF. CDR3 bases: TGTGCCGTCGGGGCAGGGGCGGTCGGGGAGCTGTTTTTT. The chain employs TRBV7-8 and TRBJ2-2; D may be TRBD1 (6 bases). CDR1 SGHVS and CDR2 FQNEAQ come from the germline V gene. The CDR3 sequence is 13 residues long. Trimming removed 11 bases from V and 7 bases from J, with 17 bases in between.

J is TRBJ1-2 and V is TRBV5-4; 7 nucleotides align to TRBD1. V shed 0 bases, J shed 8 bases, and the junction held 4 bases outside the gene matches. The CDR3 runs 13 residues. Germline CDR1 and CDR2: SGHNT and YYREEE (reference sequence). CDR3 in amino acids: CASSLETGRGYTF. The CDR3 bases are TGTGCCAGCAGCTTGGAGACAGGGCGCGGCTACACCTTC.

In its sample, this clonotype was seen a few times. The J gene is TRBJ2-7, the V gene TRBV7-2, with D hard to call. This CDR3 spans 15 amino acids. V was cut by 5 bases and J by 3 bases, with 17 bases left in between. The germline CDR1 and CDR2 sequences are SGHTA and FQGNSA. The CDR3 coding sequence is TGTGCCAGCAGCCCACCGATGAGGCCCAACTACGAGCAGTACTTC. Translating gives CASSPPMRPNYEQYF. The entire variable domain, with the rest obtained from reference TRBV7-2 and TRBJ2-7, is as follows: GAGVSQSPSNKVTEKGKDVELRCDPISGHTALYWYRQSLGQGLEFLIYFQGNSAPDKSGLPSDRFSAERTGGSVSTLTIQRTQQEDSAVYLCASSPPMRPNYEQYFGPGTRLTVT.

This clonotype was recorded a few times. The rearrangement links TRBV5-6 to TRBJ2-3, with a weak D call TRBD1 (6 bases). This CDR3 contains 15 residues. Trimming stripped 1 base from V and 0 bases from J, with 9 bases between. Per germline, CDR1 SGHDT and CDR2 YYEEEE. This CDR3 reads CASSLSGVSTDTQYF. CDR3 sequence (DNA): TGTGCCAGCAGCTTGTCAGGGGTTAGCACAGATACGCAGTATTTT.

This clonotype was detected ten times or more. V gene TRBV4-3 combines with J gene TRBJ2-2; tentatively, D is TRBD1 (5 bases). V shed 3 bases and J shed 4 bases, with 12 bases lying between them. In germline, CDR1 is LGHNA, CDR2 YSLEER. There are 15 residues in the CDR3. The CDR3 DNA follows: TGCGCCAGCAGCCACCTAGGGGCGAGCACCGGGGAGCTGTTTTTT. As protein: CASSHLGASTGELFF.

J is TRBJ2-3 and V is TRBV5-1; the D gene is possibly TRBD1 (6 bases). Trimming left V 4 bases short and J 2 bases short, with 11 bases between. Germline-derived CDR1 and CDR2 are SGHRS and YFSETQ. The CDR3 sequence is 14 residues long. The CDR3, as DNA: TGCGCCAGCAGCACTGGACAGCTCACAGATACGCAGTATTTT. Its protein is CASSTGQLTDTQYF.

This clonotype was seen repeatedly, ten times or more. V and J are TRBV7-9 and TRBJ1-3; no clear D gene. Looked up from germline, CDR1 is SEHNR and CDR2 is FQNEAQ (reference sequence). The CDR3 extends over 14 amino acids. V lost 3 bases to trimming and J lost 2 bases, with 8 bases between them. In DNA form, the CDR3 reads TGTGCCAGCAGCTTCTCCCTTCCTGGAAACACCATATATTTT. Protein: CASSFSLPGNTIYF.

This clonotype was recorded a few times. The chain uses TRBV7-2 and TRBJ1-5, with D possibly being TRBD1 (6 bases). Germline CDR1 and CDR2: SGHTA and FQGNSA. The V end lost 1 base, the J end lost 0 bases, and 13 bases lay between the germline ends. There are 17 residues in the CDR3. The CDR3 DNA is TGTGCCAGCAGCTTAGTGGGTACAGGGCTTAGCAATCAGCCCCAGCATTTT. The encoded protein is CASSLVGTGLSNQPQHF.

A note on this clonotype: One junction end disagrees with the germline gene, perhaps due to a read error. The CDR3 region is CASSRNYQGRETQYF. CDR3 DNA: TGTGCTAGCAGCCGCAACTATCAGGGGCGGGAGACCCAGTACTTC. V and J are TRBV7-7 and TRBJ2-5, with D possibly matching TRBD1 (6 bases). This CDR3 is 15 amino acids long. Looked up from germline, CDR1 is SSHAT and CDR2 is FNYEAQ (reference sequence).

The gene calls are TRBV15 and TRBJ2-3, with 8 bases identical to TRBD2. The CDR3 covers 13 residues. CDR1 is LNHNV, CDR2 YYDKDF, per germline (reference sequence). J lost 6 bases, V lost 5 bases, and 4 bases had no gene match. CDR3 in amino acids: CATSPGLVDTQYF. The DNA of the CDR3 is TGTGCCACCAGCCCGGGACTAGTTGATACGCAGTATTTT.

This chain uses TRBV6-5 with TRBJ1-5; D is possibly TRBD1 (6 bases). CDR3 size: 14 residues. Trimming stripped 2 bases from V and 5 bases from J, with 10 bases between. CDR1 is MNHEY and CDR2 is SVGAGI in the germline V gene. The CDR3: CASSYVAGDQPQHF. The CDR3 coding sequence is TGTGCCAGCAGTTACGTCGCAGGGGATCAGCCCCAGCATTTT.